There are a few counts of the clone carrying this T cell receptor (beta chain). The CDR3 loop spans 13 amino acids. V was clipped by 3 bases and J by 9 bases, with 9 bases between them. Germline V gene data show CDR1 as LNHNV and CDR2 as YYDKDF (reference sequence). Sequenced by immunoSEQ multiplex PCR; TCRdb stores in-frame clones only, minus some. The table lists 110,000 to 150,000 clones, around 80% of them singletons, with 1.9% in the top ten. The data originate from a study of blood T cell repertoires in COVID-19. Study-level background: The analysed material was cDNA or gDNA that came from T cells, B-cell-depleted T cells, or PBMCs.

V is TRBV15 and J is TRBJ1-6; D may be TRBD1 (5 bases). The sequencing input was peripheral blood. This TCR came from a woman aged 60-70 years with acute or convalescent COVID-19. As DNA, the CDR3 is TGTGCCACCAGCAGCGCAGGGCTTTCACCCCTCCACTTT. It translates to CATSSAGLSPLHF.